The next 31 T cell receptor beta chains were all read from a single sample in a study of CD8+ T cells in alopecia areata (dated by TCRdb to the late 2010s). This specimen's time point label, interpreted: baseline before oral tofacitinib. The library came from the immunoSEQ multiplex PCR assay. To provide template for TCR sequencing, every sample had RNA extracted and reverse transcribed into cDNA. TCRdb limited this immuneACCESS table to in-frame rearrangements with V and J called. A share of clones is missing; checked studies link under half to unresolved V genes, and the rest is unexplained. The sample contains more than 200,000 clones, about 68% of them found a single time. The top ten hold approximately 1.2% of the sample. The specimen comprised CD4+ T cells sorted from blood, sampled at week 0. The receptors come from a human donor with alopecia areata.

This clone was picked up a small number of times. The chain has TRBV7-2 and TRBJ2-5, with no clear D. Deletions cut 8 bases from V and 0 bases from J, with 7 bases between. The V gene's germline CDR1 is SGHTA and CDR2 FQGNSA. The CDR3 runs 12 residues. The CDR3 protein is CASCSYQETQYF. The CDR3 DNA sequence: TGTGCCAGCTGCTCGTACCAAGAGACCCAGTACTTC.

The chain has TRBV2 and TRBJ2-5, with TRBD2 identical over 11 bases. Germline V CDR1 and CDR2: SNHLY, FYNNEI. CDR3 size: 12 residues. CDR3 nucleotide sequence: TGTGTAGCGGGGGGGAGCCAAGAGACCCAGTACTTC. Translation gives CVAGGSQETQYF.

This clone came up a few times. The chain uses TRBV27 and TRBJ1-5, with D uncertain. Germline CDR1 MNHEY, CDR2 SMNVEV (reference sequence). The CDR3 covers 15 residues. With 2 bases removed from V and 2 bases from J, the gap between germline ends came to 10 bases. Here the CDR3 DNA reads TGTGCCAGCAGTTTAAGTGGGATGGGCAATCAGCCCCAGCATTTT. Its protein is CASSLSGMGNQPQHF.

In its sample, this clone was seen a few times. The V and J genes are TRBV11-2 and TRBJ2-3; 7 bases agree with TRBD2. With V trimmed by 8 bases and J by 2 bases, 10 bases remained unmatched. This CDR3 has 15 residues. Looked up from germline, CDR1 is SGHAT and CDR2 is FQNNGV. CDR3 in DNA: TGTGCCAGCGGCCCCTGGGCGGGGGTCACAGATACGCAGTATTTT. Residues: CASGPWAGVTDTQYF.

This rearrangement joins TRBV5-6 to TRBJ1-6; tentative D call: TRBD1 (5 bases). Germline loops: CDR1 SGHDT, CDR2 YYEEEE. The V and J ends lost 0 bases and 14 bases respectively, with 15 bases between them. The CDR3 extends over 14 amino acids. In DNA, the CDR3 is TGTGCCAGCAGCTTGGTACCAGCCACAGGAGCCCTCCACTTT. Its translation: CASSLVPATGALHF.

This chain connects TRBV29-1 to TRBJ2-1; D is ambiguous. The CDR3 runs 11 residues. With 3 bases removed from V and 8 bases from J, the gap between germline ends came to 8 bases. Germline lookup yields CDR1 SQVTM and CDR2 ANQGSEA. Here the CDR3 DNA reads TGCAGCGTTGATGTCGCCGATGAGCAGTTCTTC. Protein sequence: CSVDVADEQFF.

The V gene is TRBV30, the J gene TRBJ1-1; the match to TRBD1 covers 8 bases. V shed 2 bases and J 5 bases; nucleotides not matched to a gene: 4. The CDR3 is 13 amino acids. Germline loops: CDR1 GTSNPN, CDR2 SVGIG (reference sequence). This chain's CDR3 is CAWSQDRGTEAFF. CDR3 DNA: TGTGCCTGGAGTCAAGACAGGGGAACTGAAGCTTTCTTT.

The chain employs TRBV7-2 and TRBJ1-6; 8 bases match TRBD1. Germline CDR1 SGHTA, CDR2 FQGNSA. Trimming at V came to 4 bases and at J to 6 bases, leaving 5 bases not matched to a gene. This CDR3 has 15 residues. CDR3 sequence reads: CASSYRDRFNSPLHF. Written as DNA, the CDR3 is TGTGCCAGCAGCTACCGGGACAGGTTTAATTCACCCCTCCACTTT.

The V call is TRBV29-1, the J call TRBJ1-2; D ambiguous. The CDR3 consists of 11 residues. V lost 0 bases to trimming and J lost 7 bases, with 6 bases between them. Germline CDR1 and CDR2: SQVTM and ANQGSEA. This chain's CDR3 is CSVEELLGYTF. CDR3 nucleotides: TGCAGCGTTGAAGAACTCCTTGGCTACACCTTC.

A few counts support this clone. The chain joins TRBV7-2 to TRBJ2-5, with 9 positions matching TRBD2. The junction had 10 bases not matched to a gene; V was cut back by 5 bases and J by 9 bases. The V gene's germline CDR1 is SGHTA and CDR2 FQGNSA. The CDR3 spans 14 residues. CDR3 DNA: TGTGCCAGCAGCAACCCCGCGGGGGGGTCCGCCCAGTACTTC. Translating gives CASSNPAGGSAQYF.

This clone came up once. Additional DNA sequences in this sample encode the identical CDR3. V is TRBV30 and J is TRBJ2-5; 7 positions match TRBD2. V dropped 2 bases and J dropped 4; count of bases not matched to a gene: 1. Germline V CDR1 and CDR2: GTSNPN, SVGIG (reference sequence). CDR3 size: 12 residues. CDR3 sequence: CAWSPGGETQYF. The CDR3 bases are TGTGCCTGGAGTCCGGGGGGAGAGACCCAGTACTTC.

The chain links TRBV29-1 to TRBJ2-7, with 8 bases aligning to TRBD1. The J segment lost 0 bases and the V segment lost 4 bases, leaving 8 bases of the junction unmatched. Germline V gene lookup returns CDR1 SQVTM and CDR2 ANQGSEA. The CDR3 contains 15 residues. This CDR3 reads CSVGRTGPPSYEQYF. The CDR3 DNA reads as TGCAGCGTTGGTCGGACAGGGCCACCCTCCTACGAGCAGTACTTC.

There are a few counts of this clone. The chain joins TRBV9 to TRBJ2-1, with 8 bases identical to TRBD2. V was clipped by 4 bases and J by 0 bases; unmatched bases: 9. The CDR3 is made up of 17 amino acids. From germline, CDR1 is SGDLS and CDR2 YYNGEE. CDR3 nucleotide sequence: TGTGCCAGCAGCCCCGCGGGGGGAGGGAGCTCCTACAATGAGCAGTTCTTC. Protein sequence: CASSPAGGGSSYNEQFF.

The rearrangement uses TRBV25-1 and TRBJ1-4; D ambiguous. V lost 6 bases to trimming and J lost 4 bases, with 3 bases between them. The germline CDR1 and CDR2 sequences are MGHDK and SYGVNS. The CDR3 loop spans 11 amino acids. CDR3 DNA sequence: TGTGCCAGCAGGGATAATGAAAAACTGTTTTTT. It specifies CASRDNEKLFF. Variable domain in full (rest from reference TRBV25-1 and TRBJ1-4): EADIYQTPRYLVIGTGKKITLECSQTMGHDKMYWYQQDPGMELHLIHYSYGVNSTEKGDLSSESTVSRIRTEHFPLTLESARPSHTSQYLCASRDNEKLFFGSGTQLSVL.

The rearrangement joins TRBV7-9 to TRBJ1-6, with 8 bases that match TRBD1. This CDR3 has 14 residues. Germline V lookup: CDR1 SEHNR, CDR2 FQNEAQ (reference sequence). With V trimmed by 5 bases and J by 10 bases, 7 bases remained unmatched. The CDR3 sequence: CASSLAGGSSPLHF. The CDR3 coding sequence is TGTGCCAGCAGCCTGGCAGGGGGCAGCTCACCCCTCCACTTT.

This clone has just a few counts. The CDR3 here is CSVETGVYNEQFF. Written as DNA, the CDR3 is TGCAGCGTTGAAACGGGGGTTTACAATGAGCAGTTCTTC. This chain joins TRBV29-1 and TRBJ2-1; D may be TRBD2 (6 bases). The CDR3 sequence is 13 residues long. CDR1 and CDR2 from the germline V gene are SQVTM and ANQGSEA. The V gene lost 2 bases and the J gene lost 4 bases, with 9 bases spanning the gap.

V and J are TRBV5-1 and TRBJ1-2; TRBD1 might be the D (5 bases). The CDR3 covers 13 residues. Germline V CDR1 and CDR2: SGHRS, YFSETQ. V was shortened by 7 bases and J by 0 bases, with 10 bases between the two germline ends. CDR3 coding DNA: TGCGCCAGCCGAGTGGACACTAACTATGGCTACACCTTC. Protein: CASRVDTNYGYTF.

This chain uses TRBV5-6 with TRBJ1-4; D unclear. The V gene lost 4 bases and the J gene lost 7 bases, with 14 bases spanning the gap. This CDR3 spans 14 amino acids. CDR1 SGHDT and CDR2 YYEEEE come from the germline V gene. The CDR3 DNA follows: TGTGCCAGCAGCACCGACTTTGAGGGTGAAAAACTGTTTTTT. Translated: CASSTDFEGEKLFF.

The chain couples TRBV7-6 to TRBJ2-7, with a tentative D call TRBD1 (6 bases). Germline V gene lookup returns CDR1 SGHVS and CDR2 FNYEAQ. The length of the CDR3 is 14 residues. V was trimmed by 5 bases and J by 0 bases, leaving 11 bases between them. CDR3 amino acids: CASSKDSSSYEQYF. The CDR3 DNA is TGTGCCAGCAGCAAGGACAGTAGCTCCTACGAGCAGTACTTC.

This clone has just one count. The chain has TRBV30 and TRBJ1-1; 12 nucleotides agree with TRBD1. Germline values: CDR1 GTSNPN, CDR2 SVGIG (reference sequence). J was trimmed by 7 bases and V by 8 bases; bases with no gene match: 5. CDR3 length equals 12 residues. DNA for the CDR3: TGTGCCGGGGGGACAGGGGGCGGTGAAGCTTTCTTT. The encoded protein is CAGGTGGGEAFF.

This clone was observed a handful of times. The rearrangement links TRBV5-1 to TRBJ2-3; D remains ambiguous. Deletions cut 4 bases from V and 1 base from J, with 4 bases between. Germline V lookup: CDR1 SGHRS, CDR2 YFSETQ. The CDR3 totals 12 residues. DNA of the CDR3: TGCGCCAGCAGCCCAGGCACAGATACGCAGTATTTT. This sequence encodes CASSPGTDTQYF. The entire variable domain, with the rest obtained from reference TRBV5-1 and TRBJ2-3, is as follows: KAGVTQTPRYLIKTRGQQVTLSCSPISGHRSVSWYQQTPGQGLQFLFEYFSETQRNKGNFPGRFSGRQFSNSRSEMNVSTLELGDSALYLCASSPGTDTQYFGPGTRLTVL.

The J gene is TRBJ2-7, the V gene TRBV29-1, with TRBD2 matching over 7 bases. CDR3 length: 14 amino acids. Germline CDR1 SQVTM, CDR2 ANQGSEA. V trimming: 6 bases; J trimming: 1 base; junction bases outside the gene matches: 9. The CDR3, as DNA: TGCAGCGTCTTACAGCGGGGCTCTTCCTACGAGCAGTACTTC. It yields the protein CSVLQRGSSYEQYF.

The CDR3 loop reads CSVDPGYGYTF. CDR3 in DNA: TGCAGCGTTGATCCGGGTTATGGCTACACCTTC. The chain carries TRBV29-1 and TRBJ1-2; D remains unclear. This CDR3 contains 11 residues. Germline V gene lookup returns CDR1 SQVTM and CDR2 ANQGSEA. The V end lost 3 bases, the J end lost 5 bases, and 7 bases lay between the germline ends. Drawing the rest from reference TRBV29-1 and TRBJ1-2, the complete variable domain is SAVISQKPSRDICQRGTSLTIQCQVDSQVTMMFWYRQQPGQSLTLIATANQGSEATYESGFVIDKFPISRPNLTFSTLTVSNMSPEDSSIYLCSVDPGYGYTFGSGTRLTVV.

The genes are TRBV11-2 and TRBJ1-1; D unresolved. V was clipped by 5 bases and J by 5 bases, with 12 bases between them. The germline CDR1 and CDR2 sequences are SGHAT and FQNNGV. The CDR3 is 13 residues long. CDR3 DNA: TGTGCCAGCAGCGAGGCACAAGGGACTGAAGCTTTCTTT. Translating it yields CASSEAQGTEAFF. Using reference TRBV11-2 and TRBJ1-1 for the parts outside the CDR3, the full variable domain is EAGVAQSPRYKIIEKRQSVAFWCNPISGHATLYWYQQILGQGPKLLIQFQNNGVVDDSQLPKDRFSAERLKGVDSTLKIQPAKLEDSAVYLCASSEAQGTEAFFGQGTRLTVV.

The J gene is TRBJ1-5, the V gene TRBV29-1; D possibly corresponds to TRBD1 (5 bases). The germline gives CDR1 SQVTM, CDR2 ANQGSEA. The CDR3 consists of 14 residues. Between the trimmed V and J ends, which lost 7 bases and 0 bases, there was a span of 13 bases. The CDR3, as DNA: TGCAGCGCCGCCTGGGGCCCTAGCAATCAGCCCCAGCATTTT. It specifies CSAAWGPSNQPQHF.

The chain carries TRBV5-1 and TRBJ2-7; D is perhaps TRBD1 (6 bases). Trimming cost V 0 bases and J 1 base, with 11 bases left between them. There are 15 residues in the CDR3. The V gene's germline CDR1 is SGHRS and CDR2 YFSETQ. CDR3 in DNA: TGCGCCAGCAGCTTGGGGTTACAGGGATCCTACGAGCAGTACTTC. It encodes CASSLGLQGSYEQYF.

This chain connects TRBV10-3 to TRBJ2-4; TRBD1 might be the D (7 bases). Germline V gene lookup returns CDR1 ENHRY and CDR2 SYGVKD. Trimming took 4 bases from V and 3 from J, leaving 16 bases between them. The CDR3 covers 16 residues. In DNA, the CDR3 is TGTGCCATCAGTGCCGCCGGGGGACAGAGCAAAAACATTCAGTACTTC. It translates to CAISAAGGQSKNIQYF.

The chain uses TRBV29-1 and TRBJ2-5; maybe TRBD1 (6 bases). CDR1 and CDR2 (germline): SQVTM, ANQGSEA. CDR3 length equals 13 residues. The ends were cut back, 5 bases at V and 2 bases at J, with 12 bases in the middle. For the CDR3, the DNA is TGCAGCGTTTGGACAGTTTCGCAAGAGACCCAGTACTTC. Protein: CSVWTVSQETQYF.

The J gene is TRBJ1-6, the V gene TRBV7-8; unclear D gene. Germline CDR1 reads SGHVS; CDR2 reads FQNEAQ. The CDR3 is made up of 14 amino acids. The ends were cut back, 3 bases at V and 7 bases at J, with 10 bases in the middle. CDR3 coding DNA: TGTGCCAGCAGCTTCGGAGGCAGGAATTCACCCCTCCACTTT. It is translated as CASSFGGRNSPLHF.

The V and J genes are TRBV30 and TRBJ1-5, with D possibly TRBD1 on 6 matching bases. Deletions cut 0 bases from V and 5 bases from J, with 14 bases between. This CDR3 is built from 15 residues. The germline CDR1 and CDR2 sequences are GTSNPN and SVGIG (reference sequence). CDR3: CAWSVIGGYDQPQHF. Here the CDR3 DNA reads TGTGCCTGGAGTGTGATCGGGGGCTATGATCAGCCCCAGCATTTT.

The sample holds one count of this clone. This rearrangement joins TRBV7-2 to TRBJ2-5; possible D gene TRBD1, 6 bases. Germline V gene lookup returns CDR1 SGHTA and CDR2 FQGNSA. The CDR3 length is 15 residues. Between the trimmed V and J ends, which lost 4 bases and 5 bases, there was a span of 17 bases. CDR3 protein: CASSSRTGLGETQYF. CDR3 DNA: TGTGCCAGCAGCTCACGAACAGGGTTAGGGGAGACCCAGTACTTC.